The 11 T cell receptor beta chains below come from one sample, sequenced in a study of T cells in Graves' hyperthyroidism and ophthalmopathy. Amplification targeted TCR beta CDR3 regions from RNA transcripts. The study used the HTBI primer set for a first-round RT-PCR of the TCR CDR3. Via MiXCR, TCRdb re-called the multiplex PCR reads, giving one row per CDR3 protein. The sample has about 840,000 distinct CDR3 sequences; 38% are singletons. The source material was blood. The receptors were sampled from a man aged 18 to 30 with Graves' hyperthyroidism.

The chain uses TRBV4-1 and TRBJ1-1; 8 bases are shared with TRBD1. The CDR3 consists of 14 residues. Germline assignment: CDR1 MGHRA and CDR2 YSYEKL. V shed 3 bases and J 4 bases; nucleotides not matched to a gene: 4. CDR3 in DNA: TGCGCCAGCAGCCACTCGACAGGGGCCACTGAAGCTTTCTTT. Translation: CASSHSTGATEAFF.

As regards this clonotype: Relative to the germline gene, one junction end is altered; a read error may explain this. V gene TRBV19 combines with J gene TRBJ2-7, with D possibly TRBD2 on 5 matching bases. The CDR3 runs to 12 residues. CDR1 and CDR2 (germline): LNHDA, SQIVND (reference sequence). The chain's CDR3 is CAGSIVGDEQYF. In DNA form, the CDR3 reads TGTGCCGGTAGTATAGTCGGGGACGAGCAGTACTTC.

A remark on this clonotype: A read error may account for a junction end that differs from germline. V usage is TRBV25-1 and J usage is TRBJ2-6, with D possibly matching TRBD1 (5 bases). The CDR3 loop spans 16 amino acids. Per the germline V gene, CDR1 is MGHDK and CDR2 is SYGVNS. CDR3 nucleotide sequence: TGTGCCAGCAGTTTATCGATCTCTTCTGGGGCCAACGTTCTGACTTTC. Amino acid sequence: CASSLSISSGANVLTF. Supplemented by reference TRBV25-1 and TRBJ2-6, the full variable domain reads EADIYQTPRYLVIGTGKKITLECSQTMGHDKMYWYQQDPGMELHLIHYSYGVNSTEKGDLSSESTVSRIRTEHFPLTLESARPSHTSQYLCASSLSISSGANVLTFGAGSRLTVL.

This clonotype was observed a few times. This chain uses TRBV6-6 with TRBJ2-7; 7 bases are shared with TRBD2. The V segment lost 2 bases and the J segment 0 bases; nucleotides outside the gene matches: 4. The CDR3 has 15 amino acids. Germline V gene lookup returns CDR1 MNHNY and CDR2 SVGAGI (reference sequence). CDR3 sequence reads: CASSYEPGGSYEQYF. The DNA of the CDR3 is TGTGCCAGCAGTTACGAACCGGGAGGCTCCTACGAGCAGTACTTC.

The sample holds many counts of this clonotype. V and J are TRBV29-1 and TRBJ1-1; no clear D. This CDR3 contains 12 residues. Germline CDR1 SQVTM, CDR2 ANQGSEA. The V end lost 6 bases, the J end lost 0 bases, and 8 bases lay between the germline ends. CDR3 region: CSVALLNTEAFF. CDR3 DNA sequence: TGCAGCGTGGCTCTTTTGAACACTGAAGCTTTCTTT.

The chain couples TRBV11-3 to TRBJ2-5; 11 nucleotides match TRBD2. Trimming took 5 bases from V and 5 from J; bases not matched to a gene: 4. Germline CDR1 and CDR2: SGHNT and YENEEA. There are 14 residues in the CDR3. For the CDR3, the DNA is TGTGCCAGCAGCACTAGCGGGGGATTGGAGACCCAGTACTTC. Protein sequence: CASSTSGGLETQYF. The full variable domain, with the rest looked up from reference TRBV11-3 and TRBJ2-5, is EAGVVQSPRYKIIEKKQPVAFWCNPISGHNTLYWYLQNLGQGPELLIRYENEEAVDDSQLPKDRFSAERLKGVDSTLKIQPAELGDSAVYLCASSTSGGLETQYFGPGTRLLVL.

The chain joins TRBV12-3 or TRBV12-4 to TRBJ1-1; D is possibly TRBD1 (6 bases). The CDR3 loop spans 13 amino acids. Trimming cost V 5 bases and J 8 bases, with 15 bases left between them. Here the CDR3 DNA reads TGTGCCAGCAGTCTCACAGGGAGACGAGAAGCTTTCTTT. Its protein is CASSLTGRREAFF.

The chain employs TRBV10-3 and TRBJ1-1; D is unclear. CDR3 length: 13 amino acids. Germline lookup yields CDR1 ENHRY and CDR2 SYGVKD. V lost 0 bases, J lost 4 bases, and 6 bases lay in between. The CDR3: CAISESAATEAFF. For the CDR3, the DNA is TGTGCCATCAGTGAGTCGGCGGCCACTGAAGCTTTCTTT.

CDR3 nucleotide sequence: TGTGCCAGCAGCGGGGGGAGGGCTTTCTTT. It is translated as CASSGGRAFF. The chain recombines TRBV7-9 with TRBJ1-1; D is perhaps TRBD1 (5 bases). V dropped 5 bases and J dropped 11 bases, with 9 bases sitting between them. Germline V CDR1 and CDR2: SEHNR, FQNEAQ (reference sequence). The length of the CDR3 is 10 residues.

Ten or more counts support this clonotype. The chain couples TRBV9 to TRBJ1-2; 7 bases agree with TRBD1. CDR3 length: 13 amino acids. V dropped 5 bases and J dropped 8; count of bases not matched to a gene: 9. Germline CDR1 SGDLS, CDR2 YYNGEE. In DNA, the CDR3 is TGTGCCAGCAGTCCAGGGGGGAATCAAGGCTACACCTTC. Translation gives CASSPGGNQGYTF.

This clonotype occurred many times. V is TRBV10-1 and J is TRBJ1-5, with D possibly being TRBD1 (5 bases). V lost 10 bases to trimming and J lost 5 bases, with 9 bases between them. The CDR3 contains 11 residues. The V gene's germline CDR1 is WNHNN and CDR2 SYGVQD (reference sequence). Here the CDR3 reads CATGTYQPQHF. CDR3 nucleotides: TGCGCCACCGGGACCTATCAGCCCCAGCATTTT.